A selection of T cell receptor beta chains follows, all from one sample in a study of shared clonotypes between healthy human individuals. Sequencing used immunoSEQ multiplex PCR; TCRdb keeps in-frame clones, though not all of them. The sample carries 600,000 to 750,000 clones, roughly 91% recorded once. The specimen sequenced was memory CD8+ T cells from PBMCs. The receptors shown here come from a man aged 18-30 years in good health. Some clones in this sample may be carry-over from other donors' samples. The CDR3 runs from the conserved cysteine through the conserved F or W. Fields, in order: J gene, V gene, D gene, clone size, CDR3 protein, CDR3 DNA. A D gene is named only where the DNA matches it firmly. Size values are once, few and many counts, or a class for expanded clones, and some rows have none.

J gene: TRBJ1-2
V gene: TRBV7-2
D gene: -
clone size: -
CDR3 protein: CASRLTGFDGYTF
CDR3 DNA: TGTGCCAGCAGGTTAACAGGTTTTGATGGCTACACCTTC

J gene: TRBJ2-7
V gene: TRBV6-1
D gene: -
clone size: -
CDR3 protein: CASSPREPYEQYF
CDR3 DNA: TGTGCCAGCAGTCCCCGGGAGCCCTACGAGCAGTACTTC

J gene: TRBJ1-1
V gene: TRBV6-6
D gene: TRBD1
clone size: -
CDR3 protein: CASRQGRSRTEAFF
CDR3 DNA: TGTGCCAGCAGACAGGGGAGGAGTCGCACTGAAGCTTTCTTT

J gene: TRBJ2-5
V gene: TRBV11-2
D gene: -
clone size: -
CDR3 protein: CASSPGNSQETQYF
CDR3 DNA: TGTGCCAGCAGCCCCGGGAACTCACAAGAGACCCAGTACTTC

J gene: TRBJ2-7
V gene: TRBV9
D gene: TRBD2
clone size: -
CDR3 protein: CASSVAGGPYEQYF
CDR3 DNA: TGTGCCAGCAGCGTTGCGGGAGGACCCTACGAGCAGTACTTC

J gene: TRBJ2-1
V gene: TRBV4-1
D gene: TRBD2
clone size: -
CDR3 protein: CASSQGYELGLAHYNEQFF
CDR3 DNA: TGCGCCAGCAGCCAAGGGTATGAGCTGGGACTAGCGCACTACAATGAGCAGTTCTTC

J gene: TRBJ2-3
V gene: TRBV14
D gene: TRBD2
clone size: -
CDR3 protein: CASSHLAGVTQYF
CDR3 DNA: TGTGCCAGCAGCCATCTAGCGGGAGTTACGCAGTATTTT

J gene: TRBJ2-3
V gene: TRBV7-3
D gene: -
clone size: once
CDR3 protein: CASSLIGLSTQYF
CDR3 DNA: TGTGCCAGCAGCTTAATCGGTCTCAGTACGCAGTATTTT

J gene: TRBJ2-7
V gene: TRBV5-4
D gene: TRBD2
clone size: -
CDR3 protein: CASSFRREVVYEQYF
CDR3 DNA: TGTGCCAGCAGCTTTCGGCGGGAGGTGGTGTACGAGCAGTACTTC

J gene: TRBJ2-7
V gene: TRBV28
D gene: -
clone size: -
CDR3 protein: CATSGNGYEQYF
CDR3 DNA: TGTGCCACATCCGGTAATGGATACGAGCAGTACTTC

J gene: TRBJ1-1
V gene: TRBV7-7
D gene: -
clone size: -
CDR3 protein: CASSQGWDTEAFF
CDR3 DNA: TGTGCCAGCAGCCAGGGGTGGGACACTGAAGCTTTCTTT

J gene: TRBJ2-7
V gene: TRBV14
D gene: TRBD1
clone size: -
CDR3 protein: CASSQTGTYEQYF
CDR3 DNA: TGTGCCAGCAGCCAGACAGGGACCTACGAGCAGTACTTC

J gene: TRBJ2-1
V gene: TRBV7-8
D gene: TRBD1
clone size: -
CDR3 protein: CASSPYRDRSYNEQFF
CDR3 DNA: TGTGCCAGCAGCCCATACCGGGACAGGAGTTACAATGAGCAGTTCTTC

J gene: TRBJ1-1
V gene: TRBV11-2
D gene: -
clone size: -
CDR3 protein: CASSLDNPGLNTEAFF
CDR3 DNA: TGTGCCAGCAGCTTAGATAACCCGGGACTGAACACTGAAGCTTTCTTT

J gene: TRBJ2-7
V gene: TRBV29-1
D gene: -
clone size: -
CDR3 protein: CSVVSRTSYEQYF
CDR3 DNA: TGCAGCGTTGTGAGCAGAACCTCCTACGAGCAGTACTTC

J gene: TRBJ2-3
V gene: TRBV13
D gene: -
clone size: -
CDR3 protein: CASSLMATDTQYF
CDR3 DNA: TGTGCCAGCAGCTTAATGGCCACAGATACGCAGTATTTT

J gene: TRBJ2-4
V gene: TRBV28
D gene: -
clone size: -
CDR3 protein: CASSLASWGLGKNIQYF
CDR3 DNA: TGTGCCAGCAGTTTGGCGTCGTGGGGGCTTGGCAAAAACATTCAGTACTTC

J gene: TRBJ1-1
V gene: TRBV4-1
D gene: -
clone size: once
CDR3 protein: CASSQIGGDTEAFF
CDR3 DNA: TGCGCCAGCAGCCAAATAGGGGGTGATACTGAAGCTTTCTTT

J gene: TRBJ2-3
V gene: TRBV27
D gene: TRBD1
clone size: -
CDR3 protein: CASSRTGPLGPDTQYF
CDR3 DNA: TGTGCCAGCAGCAGGACAGGTCCCCTAGGCCCAGATACGCAGTATTTT

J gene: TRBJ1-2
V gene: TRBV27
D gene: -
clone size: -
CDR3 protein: CASSARTRLYGYTF
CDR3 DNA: TGTGCCAGCAGTGCCCGGACACGACTGTATGGCTACACCTTC

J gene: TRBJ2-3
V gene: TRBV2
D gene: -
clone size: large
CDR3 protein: CASSEWGTDTQYF
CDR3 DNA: TGTGCCAGCAGTGAATGGGGCACAGATACGCAGTATTTT

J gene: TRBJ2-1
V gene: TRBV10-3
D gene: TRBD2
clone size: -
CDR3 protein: CAIRSDGLAVGSYNEQFF
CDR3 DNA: TGTGCCATCAGAAGTGATGGACTAGCGGTGGGCTCCTACAATGAGCAGTTCTTC

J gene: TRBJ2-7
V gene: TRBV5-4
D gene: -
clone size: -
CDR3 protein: CASSSYLAPYEQYF
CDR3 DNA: TGTGCCAGCAGCTCCTACCTAGCGCCCTACGAGCAGTACTTC

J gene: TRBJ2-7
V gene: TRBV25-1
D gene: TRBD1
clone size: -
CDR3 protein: CASSLGQGPYEQYF
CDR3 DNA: TGTGCCAGCAGTTTGGGACAGGGGCCCTACGAGCAGTACTTC

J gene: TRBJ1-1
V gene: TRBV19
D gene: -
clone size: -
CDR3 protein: CASSIWAGRLSEAFF
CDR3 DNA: TGTGCCAGTAGTATATGGGCCGGCAGGCTCTCTGAAGCTTTCTTT

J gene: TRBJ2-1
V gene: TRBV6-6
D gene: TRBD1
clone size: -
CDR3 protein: CASSSLQGWNEQFF
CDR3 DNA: TGTGCCAGCAGTTCGTTACAGGGGTGGAATGAGCAGTTCTTC

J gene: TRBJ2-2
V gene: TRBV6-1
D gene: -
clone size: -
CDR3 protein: CASSVRGKYLTGELFF
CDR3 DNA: TGTGCCAGCAGTGTTCGGGGTAAATACCTAACCGGGGAGCTGTTTTTT

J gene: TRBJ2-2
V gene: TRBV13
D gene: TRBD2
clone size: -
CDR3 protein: CASSPSGSWDTGELFF
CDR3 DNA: TGTGCCAGCAGCCCGAGCGGGAGCTGGGACACCGGGGAGCTGTTTTTT

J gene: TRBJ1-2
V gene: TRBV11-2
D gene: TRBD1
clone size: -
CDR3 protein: CASSLRDRDYGYTF
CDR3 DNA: TGTGCCAGCAGCTTGAGGGACAGAGACTATGGCTACACCTTC

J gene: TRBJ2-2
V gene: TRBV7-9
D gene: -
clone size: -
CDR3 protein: CASPWRGSNTGELFF
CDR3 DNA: TGTGCCAGCCCCTGGCGCGGATCGAACACCGGGGAGCTGTTTTTT

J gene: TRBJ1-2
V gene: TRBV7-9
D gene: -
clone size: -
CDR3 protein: CASSVRQMDGYTF
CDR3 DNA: TGTGCCAGCAGCGTAAGACAGATGGATGGCTACACCTTC

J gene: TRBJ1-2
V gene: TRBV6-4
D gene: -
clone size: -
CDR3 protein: CASSDSEGGGYTF
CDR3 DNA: TGTGCCAGCAGTGACTCGGAGGGTGGAGGCTACACCTTC

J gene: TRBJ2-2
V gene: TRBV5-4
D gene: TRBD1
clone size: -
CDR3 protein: CASSGQGDRVGTGELFF
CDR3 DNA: TGTGCCAGCAGCGGGCAGGGGGACAGGGTGGGCACCGGGGAGCTGTTTTTT

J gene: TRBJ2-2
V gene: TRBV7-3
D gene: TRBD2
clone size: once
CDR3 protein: CASKLAGVGGELFF
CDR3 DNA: TGTGCCAGCAAACTAGCGGGAGTCGGCGGGGAGCTGTTTTTT

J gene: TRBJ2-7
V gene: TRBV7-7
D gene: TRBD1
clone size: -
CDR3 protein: CASSLQTGDEQYF
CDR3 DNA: TGTGCCAGCAGCTTACAGACAGGGGACGAGCAGTACTTC

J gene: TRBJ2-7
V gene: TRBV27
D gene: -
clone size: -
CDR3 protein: CASHGDGSYEQYF
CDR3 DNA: TGTGCCAGCCACGGGGACGGTTCCTACGAGCAGTACTTC

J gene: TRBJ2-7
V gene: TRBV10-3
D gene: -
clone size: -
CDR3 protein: CAISDLPDNTNLIYEQYF
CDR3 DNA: TGTGCCATCAGTGACCTGCCGGATAACACCAACCTTATTTACGAGCAGTACTTC

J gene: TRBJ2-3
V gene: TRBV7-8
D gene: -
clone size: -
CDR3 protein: CASRLVAGAKDTQYF
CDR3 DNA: TGTGCCAGCAGACTAGTAGCTGGAGCGAAAGATACGCAGTATTTT

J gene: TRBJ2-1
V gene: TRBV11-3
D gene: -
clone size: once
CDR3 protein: CASSSSYMGEQFF
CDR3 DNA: TGTGCCAGCAGCTCTTCCTATATGGGTGAGCAGTTCTTC

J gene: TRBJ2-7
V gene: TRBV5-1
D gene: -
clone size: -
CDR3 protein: CASSLTARGVGEQYF
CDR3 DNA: TGCGCCAGCAGCTTGACCGCGAGGGGTGTCGGCGAGCAGTACTTC